This T cell receptor beta chain was sequenced in a study of blood T cell repertoires in COVID-19. Whole-study context: Sites across the United States, Italy and Spain contributed samples from acute and convalescent COVID-19. Nucleic acid was either cDNA or gDNA, and it came from T cells, B-cell-depleted T cells, or PBMCs.

Recruitment covered about two dozen US areas and drew participants whose ages spanned about 18 to 90 years. In the authors' workflow: Cell counts per sample came from amplifying reference gene primers. Produced via immunoSEQ multiplex PCR; TCRdb's table is partial and in-frame only. That table supplies the V and J calls and clone size; D and trimming were determined from the DNA. Of fewer than 200,000 clones listed, around 88% are singletons. This TCR derives from a woman in her forties or fifties in a cohort exposed to, infected with or recovered from COVID-19 (not recorded which). The source material was PBMCs or T cells enriched from blood (not recorded which).

The CDR3 sequence is CAWSLMGGLSNQPQHF. As DNA, the CDR3 is TGTGCCTGGAGCTTGATGGGGGGTTTGAGCAATCAGCCCCAGCATTTT. The rearrangement joins TRBV30 to TRBJ1-5; TRBD1 is a possible D gene (5 bases). The V end was cut by 3 bases, the J end by 1 base, with 16 bases between. The germline CDR1 and CDR2 sequences are GTSNPN and SVGIG (reference sequence). The CDR3 runs 16 residues.